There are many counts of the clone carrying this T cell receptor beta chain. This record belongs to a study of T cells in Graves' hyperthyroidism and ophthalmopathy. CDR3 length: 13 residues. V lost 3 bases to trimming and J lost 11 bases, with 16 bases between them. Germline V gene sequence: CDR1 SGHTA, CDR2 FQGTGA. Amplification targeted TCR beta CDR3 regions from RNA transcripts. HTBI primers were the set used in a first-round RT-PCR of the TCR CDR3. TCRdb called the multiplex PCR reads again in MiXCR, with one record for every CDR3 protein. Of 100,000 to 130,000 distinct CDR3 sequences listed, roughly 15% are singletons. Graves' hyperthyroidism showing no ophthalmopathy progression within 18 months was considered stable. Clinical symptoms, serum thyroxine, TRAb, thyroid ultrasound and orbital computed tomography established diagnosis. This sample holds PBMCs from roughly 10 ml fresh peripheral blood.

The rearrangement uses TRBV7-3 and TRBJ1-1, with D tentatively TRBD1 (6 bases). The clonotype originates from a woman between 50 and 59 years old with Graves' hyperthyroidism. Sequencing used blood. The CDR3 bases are TGTGCCAGCAGCTTTGGTCAGGGGCTGGAGGCTTTCTTT. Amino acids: CASSFGQGLEAFF.